This T cell receptor beta chain was identified in a study of blood T cell repertoires in COVID-19. The method was immunoSEQ multiplex PCR; TCRdb's version includes in-frame clones alone and lacks a portion of them. This repertoire shows fewer than 120,000 clones, approximately 82% found once; its top ten account for roughly 3.8%. With V trimmed by 3 bases and J by 2 bases, 9 bases remained unmatched. The CDR3 has 16 residues. Germline lookup yields CDR1 MDHEN and CDR2 SYDVKM. The sequence derives from a woman aged 80 or over with acute or convalescent COVID-19. The chain has TRBV28 and TRBJ2-5, with 7 bases fitting TRBD2. Specimen: peripheral blood. The CDR3 DNA sequence: TGTGCCAGCAGTTTCGGATTCAGCGGGATTCAAGAGACCCAGTACTTC. Its protein is CASSFGFSGIQETQYF.